This TCR beta chain originates from a study of CD8 T cells in Susac syndrome. After extraction with the RNeasy kit, roughly 0.45 to 1 ug of the RNA was reverse transcribed using random hexamers. A multiplex approach, immunoSEQ multiplex PCR, amplified TCR beta CDR3 across 54 Vbeta and 13 Jbeta. MiXCR, applied by TCRdb to the immunoSEQ multiplex PCR reads, yields one record per CDR3 protein. The table records fewer than 150,000 distinct CDR3 sequences, roughly 96% of them present only once. Age- and sex-matched healthy donors served as the control group. It was negative isolation that provided the CD8+ and CD4+ T cells, whereas TEMRA cells were enriched by FACS. The germline V gene has CDR1 SEHNR and CDR2 FQNEAQ (reference sequence). Losses at the gene ends were 3 bases for V and 4 bases for J; bases not matched to a gene: 8. CDR3 length equals 16 residues.

V and J are TRBV7-9 and TRBJ2-5, with 10 bases identical to TRBD2. This receptor was taken from a human donor in good health. Sequences were obtained from CD4+ T cells from PBMCs. CDR3 bases: TGTGCCAGCAGCTTCCCTAGCGGGAGAGGAAGAGAGACCCAGTACTTC. It translates to CASSFPSGRGRETQYF.